This T cell receptor (beta chain) was captured in a study of CD8 T cells in ankylosing spondylitis. Germline V lookup: CDR1 LNHDA, CDR2 SQIVND (reference sequence). There are 14 residues in the CDR3. Deletions cut 3 bases from V and 2 bases from J, with 8 bases between. It was by quantitative 5'-RACE with molecular barcodes that TCR beta libraries were made. TCRdb re-called the 5' RACE reads through MiXCR, storing one row per CDR3 protein. This sample has 250,000 or so distinct CDR3 sequences, with under 20% found just once. The chain carries TRBV19 and TRBJ1-5; D ambiguous. The sequenced material came from blood, either unsorted or a sorted T cell fraction (not recorded which). This TCR derives from a male donor with ankylosing spondylitis or in good health (not recorded which). In DNA form, the CDR3 reads TGTGCCAGTAGTATTCGAGAGGGCAATCAGCCCCAGCATTTT. It encodes CASSIREGNQPQHF.